One sample yielded the 32 T cell receptor beta chains listed below, sequenced in a study of blood T cell repertoires in COVID-19. Profiled with immunoSEQ multiplex PCR; TCRdb holds only in-frame clones, not every one. The sample has about 270,000 clones, 85% to 90% seen once. Sequencing was carried out using PBMCs or T cells enriched from blood (not recorded which). The receptor source for this set is a woman under 30 who had recovered from COVID-19.

CDR3 sequence: CASSRTSGGAADTQYF. Here the CDR3 DNA reads TGTGCCAGCAGCCGGACTAGCGGGGGGGCGGCAGATACGCAGTATTTT. The chain uses TRBV3-1 (or the pseudogene TRBV3-2) and TRBJ2-3, with 15 bases matching TRBD2. V lost 4 bases to trimming and J lost 4 bases; unmatched junction nucleotides: 3. The CDR3 is 16 amino acids. Germline CDR1 and CDR2: LGHDT and YNNKEL (reference sequence).

This chain links TRBV5-4 with TRBJ2-5; D is perhaps TRBD2 (6 bases). The germline CDR1 and CDR2 sequences are SGHNT and YYREEE (reference sequence). With 7 bases removed from V and 2 bases from J, the gap between germline ends came to 21 bases. The CDR3 has 16 amino acids. The CDR3 region has the DNA TGTGCCAGCCAGGACCGTGGTGGGGGGAGGCAAGAGACCCAGTACTTC. This encodes CASQDRGGGRQETQYF.

This clone was counted a single time. The chain couples TRBV5-6 to TRBJ2-1; 8 bases are a match to TRBD1. Looked up from germline, CDR1 is SGHDT and CDR2 is YYEEEE. V gave up 0 bases and J gave up 5 bases; unmatched junction bases: 4. The CDR3 has 15 amino acids. CDR3 nucleotide sequence: TGTGCCAGCAGCTTGGTAGGGACAGGCAACAATGAGCAGTTCTTC. This translates into CASSLVGTGNNEQFF.

The chain employs TRBV6-1 and TRBJ1-2, with D unresolved. The V end lost 2 bases, the J end lost 4 bases, and 8 bases lay between the germline ends. The germline gives CDR1 MNHNS, CDR2 SASEGT. The CDR3 runs 13 residues. CDR3 region: CASSEREAYGYTF. The DNA for the CDR3 is TGTGCCAGCAGTGAACGGGAGGCCTATGGCTACACCTTC.

This chain uses TRBV19 with TRBJ1-1, with TRBD1 matching 8 bases. Trimming took 5 bases from V and 2 from J; bases not matched to a gene: 10. The CDR3 spans 16 residues. Germline V gene data show CDR1 as LNHDA and CDR2 as SQIVND (reference sequence). CDR3 protein: CASSFADRDLNTEAFF. CDR3 coding DNA: TGTGCCAGTAGTTTTGCGGACAGGGACCTTAACACTGAAGCTTTCTTT.

The chain combines TRBV27 with TRBJ2-2, with a weak D call TRBD2 (6 bases). CDR1 is MNHEY, CDR2 SMNVEV, per germline (reference sequence). Trimming removed 1 base from V and 2 bases from J, with 8 bases in between. The CDR3 loop spans 15 amino acids. The CDR3 region has the DNA TGTGCCAGCAGTTTATTCGGACTAAACACCGGGGAGCTGTTTTTT. Amino acids: CASSLFGLNTGELFF.

The chain uses TRBV2 and TRBJ2-3, with 8 bases lining up with TRBD1. Germline CDR1 reads SNHLY; CDR2 reads FYNNEI. The CDR3 runs 12 residues. V lost 7 bases and J lost 4; bases outside the gene matches: 1. The CDR3 region is CASKDRADTQYF. CDR3 coding DNA: TGTGCCAGCAAGGACAGGGCAGATACGCAGTATTTT.

The rearrangement links TRBV24-1 to TRBJ1-2; D is uncertain. CDR1 is KGHDR, CDR2 SFDVKD, per germline. The V and J ends lost 4 bases and 2 bases respectively, with 10 bases between them. This CDR3 has 14 residues. CDR3 DNA sequence: TGTGCCACCAGTGAGAAAGACGGGAACTATGGCTACACCTTC. Protein product: CATSEKDGNYGYTF.

This clone was recorded only once. The rearrangement joins TRBV7-9 to TRBJ1-4; 12 bases fit TRBD1. The CDR3 runs 17 residues. Trimming removed 2 bases from V and 6 bases from J; junction bases left unmatched: 7. Germline assignment: CDR1 SEHNR and CDR2 FQNEAQ (reference sequence). The CDR3 loop is CASSLMGQGASDEKLFF. As DNA, the CDR3 is TGTGCCAGCAGCTTAATGGGACAGGGGGCAAGTGATGAAAAACTGTTTTTT.

This clone showed up just a few times. This chain joins TRBV19 and TRBJ2-7, with 11 bases identical to TRBD1. Germline CDR1 is LNHDA and CDR2 is SQIVND (reference sequence). This CDR3 spans 16 amino acids. V dropped 4 bases and J dropped 3; count of bases not matched to a gene: 8. For the CDR3, the DNA is TGTGCCAGTAGTACCGTATCCGGGACAGGGGGCTACGAGCAGTACTTC. Amino acids: CASSTVSGTGGYEQYF.

The chain carries TRBV6-5 and TRBJ2-1; 9 nucleotides agree with TRBD2. The CDR3 is 16 residues long. CDR1 is MNHEY and CDR2 is SVGAGI in the germline V gene. J was trimmed by 2 bases and V by 0 bases; bases with no gene match: 2. The chain's CDR3 is CASSYSIAGAYNEQFF. As DNA, the CDR3 is TGTGCCAGCAGTTACTCCATAGCGGGGGCCTACAATGAGCAGTTCTTC.

J is TRBJ1-2 and V is TRBV18; possible D gene TRBD1, 5 bases. Germline V gene data show CDR1 as KGHSH and CDR2 as LQKENI. The CDR3 is 14 residues long. The V and J ends lost 0 bases and 2 bases respectively, with 7 bases between them. The CDR3 is CASSPPGGNYGYTF. CDR3 coding DNA: TGTGCCAGCTCACCACCGGGGGGAAACTATGGCTACACCTTC. The entire variable domain, with the rest obtained from reference TRBV18 and TRBJ1-2, is as follows: NAGVMQNPRHLVRRRGQEARLRCSPMKGHSHVYWYRQLPEEGLKFMVYLQKENIIDESGMPKERFSAEFPKEGPSILRIQQVVRGDSAAYFCASSPPGGNYGYTFGSGTRLTVV.

CDR3 residues: CASSSPTGGDYGYTF. In nucleotides, the CDR3 is TGTGCCAGCAGTAGTCCTACAGGGGGCGACTATGGCTACACCTTC. The chain links TRBV27 to TRBJ1-2; 9 nucleotides match TRBD1. Trimming cost V 5 bases and J 3 bases; bases outside gene matches: 7. There are 15 residues in the CDR3. Looked up from germline, CDR1 is MNHEY and CDR2 is SMNVEV (reference sequence).

This chain connects TRBV5-6 to TRBJ2-5; 7 positions agree with TRBD1. This CDR3 spans 16 amino acids. V lost 4 bases to trimming and J lost 0 bases; unmatched junction nucleotides: 9. From germline, CDR1 is SGHDT and CDR2 YYEEEE. The CDR3 DNA reads TGTGCCAGCAGCGACGTCATGGGACAGTACCAAGAGACCCAGTACTTC. This sequence encodes CASSDVMGQYQETQYF. The variable domain in full, with the rest retrieved from reference TRBV5-6 and TRBJ2-5, is DAGVTQSPTHLIKTRGQQVTLRCSPKSGHDTVSWYQQALGQGPQFIFQYYEEEERQRGNFPDRFSGHQFPNYSSELNVNALLLGDSALYLCASSDVMGQYQETQYFGPGTRLLVL.

The V gene is TRBV5-1, the J gene TRBJ2-3, with 12 bases identical to TRBD2. The CDR3 totals 15 residues. V was clipped by 2 bases and J by 3 bases; unmatched bases: 1. In germline, CDR1 is SGHRS, CDR2 YFSETQ. This chain's CDR3 is CASSFGLAGTDTQYF. The CDR3, as DNA: TGCGCCAGCAGCTTTGGACTAGCGGGGACAGATACGCAGTATTTT.

The chain carries TRBV6-5 and TRBJ1-2; 12 nucleotides match TRBD1. This CDR3 spans 15 amino acids. Per germline, CDR1 MNHEY and CDR2 SVGAGI. Trimming cost V 4 bases and J 4 bases; bases outside gene matches: 4. The chain's CDR3 is CASSWGQGASYGYTF. For the CDR3, the DNA is TGTGCCAGCAGTTGGGGACAGGGGGCCAGCTATGGCTACACCTTC.

This chain links TRBV3-1 (or the pseudogene TRBV3-2) with TRBJ2-1, with D tentatively TRBD2 (5 bases). Germline V gene lookup returns CDR1 LGHDT and CDR2 YNNKEL (reference sequence). The CDR3 loop spans 15 amino acids. Trimming took off 3 bases at V and 5 bases at J, with 14 bases between the two ends. The CDR3 is CASSQSGPRNNEQFF. The CDR3 DNA is TGTGCCAGCAGCCAGAGCGGCCCCAGGAACAATGAGCAGTTCTTC.

V gene TRBV10-3 combines with J gene TRBJ1-2; 10 nucleotides agree with TRBD1. The CDR3 runs 19 residues. Trimming removed 8 bases from V and 3 bases from J; junction bases left unmatched: 21. Germline lookup yields CDR1 ENHRY and CDR2 SYGVKD. The CDR3 bases are TGTGCCATCTTAGTCGACCCGGGACAGGGGAGGAGGCTGGACTATGGCTACACCTTC. Its translation: CAILVDPGQGRRLDYGYTF.

This clone came up once. The chain has TRBV2 and TRBJ1-6; TRBD1 might be the D (5 bases). The CDR3 loop spans 15 amino acids. CDR1 is SNHLY, CDR2 FYNNEI, per germline. V dropped 2 bases and J dropped 9 bases, with 14 bases sitting between them. CDR3 sequence: CASSEYRGNGSPLHF. The CDR3 coding sequence is TGTGCCAGCAGTGAATATCGGGGGAATGGTTCACCCCTCCACTTT.

The sample holds one count of this clone. The rearrangement joins TRBV5-5 to TRBJ1-1, with D uncertain. Germline CDR1 SGHKS, CDR2 YYEKEE (reference sequence). This CDR3 comprises 15 residues. The V gene lost 2 bases and the J gene lost 0 bases, with 11 bases spanning the gap. In nucleotides, the CDR3 is TGTGCCAGCAGCTTAATTGGGAGGATGAACACTGAAGCTTTCTTT. Translation gives CASSLIGRMNTEAFF.

This chain joins TRBV6-5 and TRBJ2-5; D remains unclear. Germline CDR1 is MNHEY and CDR2 is SVGAGI. V lost 0 bases and J 2 bases, leaving 13 bases between the germline ends. The CDR3 has 16 amino acids. CDR3 DNA: TGTGCCAGCAGTTACTCGAAGGTCCGGAGACAAGAGACCCAGTACTTC. Amino acids: CASSYSKVRRQETQYF.

The gene calls are TRBV6-5 and TRBJ1-5, with 7 bases lining up with TRBD1. V lost 2 bases to trimming and J lost 2 bases; unmatched junction nucleotides: 3. The CDR3 consists of 15 residues. Germline V gene lookup returns CDR1 MNHEY and CDR2 SVGAGI. CDR3 nucleotide sequence: TGTGCCAGCAGTTACGGGCAGGGGGGCAATCAGCCCCAGCATTTT. It codes for CASSYGQGGNQPQHF.

The V gene is TRBV27, the J gene TRBJ2-5; tentatively, D is TRBD2 (5 bases). The CDR3 extends over 13 amino acids. The V gene lost 10 bases and the J gene lost 0 bases, with 12 bases spanning the gap. The germline CDR1 and CDR2 sequences are MNHEY and SMNVEV (reference sequence). The CDR3 region has the DNA TGTGCCACCACCGGGGTCAACCAAGAGACCCAGTACTTC. This translates into CATTGVNQETQYF.

The chain is built from TRBV7-8 and TRBJ1-4, with 7 positions matching TRBD1. The CDR3 totals 15 residues. V shed 2 bases and J 3 bases; nucleotides not matched to a gene: 3. Germline CDR1 SGHVS, CDR2 FQNEAQ. CDR3 in DNA: TGTGCCAGCAGCTTATCCGGGACAGCTAATGAAAAACTGTTTTTT. Translating it yields CASSLSGTANEKLFF.

The chain joins TRBV25-1 to TRBJ2-1; 11 positions agree with TRBD2. The ends lost 1 base at V and 9 bases at J; junction bases unmatched: 8. CDR1 MGHDK and CDR2 SYGVNS come from the germline V gene. CDR3 size: 16 residues. In nucleotides, the CDR3 is TGTGCCAGCAGTGAATTTAGCGGGGGGGCATCGGTTGAGCAGTTCTTC. Its translation is CASSEFSGGASVEQFF.

The chain links TRBV4-1 to TRBJ1-1; no firm D call. The CDR3 length is 14 residues. CDR1 and CDR2 from the germline V gene are MGHRA and YSYEKL. Trimming removed 1 base from V and 0 bases from J, with 6 bases in between. The CDR3 reads CASSQGQMNTEAFF. Here the CDR3 DNA reads TGCGCCAGCAGCCAAGGGCAGATGAACACTGAAGCTTTCTTT.

The genes are TRBV5-1 and TRBJ2-3; D might be TRBD2 (6 bases). Germline CDR1 and CDR2: SGHRS and YFSETQ. The CDR3 has 18 amino acids. V was clipped by 0 bases and J by 4 bases, with 21 bases between them. CDR3 sequence reads: CASSLGLFRLVDPDTQYF. The CDR3 nucleotides are TGCGCCAGCAGCTTGGGACTTTTCAGACTAGTTGACCCAGATACGCAGTATTTT. The complete variable domain, with remaining parts taken from reference TRBV5-1 and TRBJ2-3, reads KAGVTQTPRYLIKTRGQQVTLSCSPISGHRSVSWYQQTPGQGLQFLFEYFSETQRNKGNFPGRFSGRQFSNSRSEMNVSTLELGDSALYLCASSLGLFRLVDPDTQYFGPGTRLTVL.

This clone was picked up one time. The chain links TRBV5-1 to TRBJ1-2; the D gene is possibly TRBD1 (5 bases). Germline V gene data show CDR1 as SGHRS and CDR2 as YFSETQ. V was trimmed by 4 bases and J by 3 bases, leaving 13 bases between them. The CDR3 extends over 14 amino acids. CDR3 sequence reads: CASSPQGMDYGYTF. DNA of the CDR3: TGCGCCAGCAGCCCGCAGGGCATGGACTATGGCTACACCTTC. Drawing the rest from reference TRBV5-1 and TRBJ1-2, the complete variable domain is KAGVTQTPRYLIKTRGQQVTLSCSPISGHRSVSWYQQTPGQGLQFLFEYFSETQRNKGNFPGRFSGRQFSNSRSEMNVSTLELGDSALYLCASSPQGMDYGYTFGSGTRLTVV.

In nucleotides, the CDR3 is TGTGCCAGTAGTATGGGGCTGGGCAATGAGCAGTTCTTC. Translated, it gives CASSMGLGNEQFF. J is TRBJ2-1 and V is TRBV19, with D maybe TRBD1 (5 bases). CDR3 size: 13 residues. Germline CDR1 and CDR2: LNHDA and SQIVND (reference sequence). V dropped 3 bases and J dropped 6 bases, with 9 bases sitting between them.

This clone was seen a single time. V is TRBV19 and J is TRBJ2-7; 10 positions match TRBD2. The CDR3 contains 16 residues. Germline CDR1 is LNHDA and CDR2 is SQIVND (reference sequence). Losses at the gene ends were 3 bases for V and 3 bases for J; bases not matched to a gene: 8. CDR3 sequence reads: CASSIIPLAGVYEQYF. CDR3 bases: TGTGCCAGTAGTATCATCCCGCTAGCGGGGGTCTACGAGCAGTACTTC. Full variable domain (missing parts from reference TRBV19 and TRBJ2-7): DGGITQSPKYLFRKEGQNVTLSCEQNLNHDAMYWYRQDPGQGLRLIYYSQIVNDFQKGDIAEGYSVSREKKESFPLTVTSAQKNPTAFYLCASSIIPLAGVYEQYFGPGTRLTVT.

This chain uses TRBV2 with TRBJ2-7; a weak D match, TRBD1 (5 bases). Between the trimmed V and J ends, which lost 4 bases and 3 bases, there was a span of 16 bases. Germline V lookup: CDR1 SNHLY, CDR2 FYNNEI. This CDR3 spans 15 amino acids. The CDR3 is CASSGRTGFGYEQYF. The CDR3 region has the DNA TGTGCCAGCAGTGGACGAACAGGTTTCGGCTACGAGCAGTACTTC.

The V gene is TRBV27, the J gene TRBJ1-1, with a possible D match to TRBD1 (5 bases). The length of the CDR3 is 15 residues. CDR1 is MNHEY and CDR2 is SMNVEV in the germline V gene (reference sequence). Trimming left V 4 bases short and J 0 bases short, with 12 bases between. For the CDR3, the DNA is TGTGCCAGCAGTTCCCTACAGGTCATGAACACTGAAGCTTTCTTT. Translating gives CASSSLQVMNTEAFF.